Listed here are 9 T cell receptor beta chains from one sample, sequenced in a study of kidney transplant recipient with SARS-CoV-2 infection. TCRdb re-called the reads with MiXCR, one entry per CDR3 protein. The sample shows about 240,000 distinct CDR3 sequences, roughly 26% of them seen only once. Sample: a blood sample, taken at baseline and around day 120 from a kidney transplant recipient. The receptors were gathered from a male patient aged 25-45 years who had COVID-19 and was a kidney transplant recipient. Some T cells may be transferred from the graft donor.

As DNA, the CDR3 is TGCGCCAGCAGCCCCGGCCCCATTCGGGGTGAAAAACTGTTTTTT. It encodes CASSPGPIRGEKLFF. The V call is TRBV4-1, the J call TRBJ1-4; D call uncertain. The germline V gene encodes CDR1 MGHRA and CDR2 YSYEKL. Trimming took 4 bases from V and 7 from J, leaving 16 bases between them. The CDR3 is made up of 15 amino acids.

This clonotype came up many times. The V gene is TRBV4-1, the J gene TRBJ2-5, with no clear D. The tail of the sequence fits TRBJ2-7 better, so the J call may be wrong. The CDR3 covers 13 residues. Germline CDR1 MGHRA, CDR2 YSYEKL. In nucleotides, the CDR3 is TGCGCCAGCAGCCAAGGATTCTCCTACGAGCAGTACTTC. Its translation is CASSQGFSYEQYF.

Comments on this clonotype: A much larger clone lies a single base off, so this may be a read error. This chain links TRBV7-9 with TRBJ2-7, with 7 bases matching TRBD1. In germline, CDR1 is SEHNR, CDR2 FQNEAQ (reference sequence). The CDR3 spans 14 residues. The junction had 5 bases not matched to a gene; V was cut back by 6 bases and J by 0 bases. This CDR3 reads CASRLRTGSYEQYF. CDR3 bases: TGTGCCAGCAGGCTTAGGACAGGCTCCTACGAGCAGTACTTC.

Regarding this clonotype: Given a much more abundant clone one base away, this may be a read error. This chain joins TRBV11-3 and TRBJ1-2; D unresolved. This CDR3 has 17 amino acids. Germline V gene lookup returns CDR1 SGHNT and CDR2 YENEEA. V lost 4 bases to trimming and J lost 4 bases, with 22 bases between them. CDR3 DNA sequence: TGTGCCAGCAGCTACGTACACGATCTCGGAAAGGCCTATGGCTACACCTTC. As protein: CASSYVHDLGKAYGYTF. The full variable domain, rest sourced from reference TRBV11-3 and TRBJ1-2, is EAGVVQSPRYKIIEKKQPVAFWCNPISGHNTLYWYLQNLGQGPELLIRYENEEAVDDSQLPKDRFSAERLKGVDSTLKIQPAELGDSAVYLCASSYVHDLGKAYGYTFGSGTRLTVV.

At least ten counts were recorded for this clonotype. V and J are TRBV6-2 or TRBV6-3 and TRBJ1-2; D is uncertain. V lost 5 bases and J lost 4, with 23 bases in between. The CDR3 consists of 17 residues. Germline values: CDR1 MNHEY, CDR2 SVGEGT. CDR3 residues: CASSAELCIGKTYGYTF. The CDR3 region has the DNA TGTGCCAGCAGTGCAGAGCTCTGCATCGGAAAGACCTATGGCTACACCTTC.

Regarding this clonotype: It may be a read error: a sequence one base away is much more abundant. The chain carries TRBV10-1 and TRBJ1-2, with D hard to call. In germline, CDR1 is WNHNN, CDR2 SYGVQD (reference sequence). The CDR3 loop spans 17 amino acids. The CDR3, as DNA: TGCGCCGGCAGTAGGCAAGAAAGATCGCGAAAGACCTATGGCTACACCTTC. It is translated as CAGSRQERSRKTYGYTF.

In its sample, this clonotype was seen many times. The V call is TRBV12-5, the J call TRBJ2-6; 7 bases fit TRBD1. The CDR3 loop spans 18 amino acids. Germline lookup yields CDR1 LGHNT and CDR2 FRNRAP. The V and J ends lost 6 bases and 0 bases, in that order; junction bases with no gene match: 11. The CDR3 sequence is CASGQGQARSSGANVLTF. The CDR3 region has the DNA TGTGCTAGTGGGCAAGGACAGGCCCGGAGCTCTGGGGCCAACGTCCTGACTTTC.

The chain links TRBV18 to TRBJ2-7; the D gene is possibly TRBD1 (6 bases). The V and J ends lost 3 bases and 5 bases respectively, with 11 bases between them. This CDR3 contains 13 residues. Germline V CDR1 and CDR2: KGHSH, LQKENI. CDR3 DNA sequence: TGTGCCAGCTCACCCGGACAGACCCACGAGCAGTACTTC. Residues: CASSPGQTHEQYF.

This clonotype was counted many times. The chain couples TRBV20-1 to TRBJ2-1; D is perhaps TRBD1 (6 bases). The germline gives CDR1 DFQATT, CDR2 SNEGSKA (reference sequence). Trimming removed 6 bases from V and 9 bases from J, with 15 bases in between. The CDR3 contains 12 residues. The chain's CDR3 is CSAREGEREQFF. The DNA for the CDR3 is TGCAGTGCACGAGAGGGGGAGCGTGAGCAGTTCTTC.